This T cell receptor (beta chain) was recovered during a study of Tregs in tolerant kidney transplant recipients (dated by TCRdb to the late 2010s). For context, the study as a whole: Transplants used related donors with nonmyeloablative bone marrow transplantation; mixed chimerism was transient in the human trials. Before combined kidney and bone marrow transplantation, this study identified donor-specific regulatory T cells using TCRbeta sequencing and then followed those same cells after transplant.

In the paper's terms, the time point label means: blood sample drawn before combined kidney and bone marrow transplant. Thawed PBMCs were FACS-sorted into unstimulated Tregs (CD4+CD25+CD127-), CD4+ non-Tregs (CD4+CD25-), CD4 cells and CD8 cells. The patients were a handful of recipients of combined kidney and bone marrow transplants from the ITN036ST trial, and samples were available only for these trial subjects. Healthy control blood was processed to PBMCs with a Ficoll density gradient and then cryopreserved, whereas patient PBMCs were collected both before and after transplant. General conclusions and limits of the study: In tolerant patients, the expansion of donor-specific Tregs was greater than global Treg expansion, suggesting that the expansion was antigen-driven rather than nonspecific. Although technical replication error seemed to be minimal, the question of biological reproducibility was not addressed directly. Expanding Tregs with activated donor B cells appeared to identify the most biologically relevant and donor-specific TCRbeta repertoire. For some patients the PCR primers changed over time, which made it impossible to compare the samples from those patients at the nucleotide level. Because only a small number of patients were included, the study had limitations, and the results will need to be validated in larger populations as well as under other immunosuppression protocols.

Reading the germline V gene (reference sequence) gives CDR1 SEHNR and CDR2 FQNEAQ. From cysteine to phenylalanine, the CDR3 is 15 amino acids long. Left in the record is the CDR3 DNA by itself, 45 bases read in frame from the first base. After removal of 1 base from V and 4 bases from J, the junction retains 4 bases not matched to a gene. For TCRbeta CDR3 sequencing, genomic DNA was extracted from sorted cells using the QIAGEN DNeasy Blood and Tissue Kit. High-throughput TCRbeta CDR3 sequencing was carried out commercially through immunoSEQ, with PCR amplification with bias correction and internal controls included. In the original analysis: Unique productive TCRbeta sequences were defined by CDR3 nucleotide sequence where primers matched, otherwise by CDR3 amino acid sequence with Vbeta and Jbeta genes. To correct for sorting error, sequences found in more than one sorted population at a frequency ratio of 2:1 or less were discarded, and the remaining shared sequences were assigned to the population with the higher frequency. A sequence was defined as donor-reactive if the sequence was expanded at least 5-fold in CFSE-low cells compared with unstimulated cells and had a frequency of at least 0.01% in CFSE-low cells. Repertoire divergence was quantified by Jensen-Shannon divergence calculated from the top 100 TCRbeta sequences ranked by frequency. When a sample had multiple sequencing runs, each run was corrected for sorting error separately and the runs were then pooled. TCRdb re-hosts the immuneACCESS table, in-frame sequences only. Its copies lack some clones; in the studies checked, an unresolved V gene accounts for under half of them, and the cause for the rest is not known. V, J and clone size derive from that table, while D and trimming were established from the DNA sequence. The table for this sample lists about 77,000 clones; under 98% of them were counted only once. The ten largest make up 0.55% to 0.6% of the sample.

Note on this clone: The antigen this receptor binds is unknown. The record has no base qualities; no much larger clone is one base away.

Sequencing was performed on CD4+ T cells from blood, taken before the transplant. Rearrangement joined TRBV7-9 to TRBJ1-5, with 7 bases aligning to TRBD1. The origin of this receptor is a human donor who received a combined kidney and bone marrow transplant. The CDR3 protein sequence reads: CASSLGRGDNQPQHF. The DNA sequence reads TGTGCCAGCAGCTTAGGCAGGGGGGATAATCAGCCCCAGCATTTT.